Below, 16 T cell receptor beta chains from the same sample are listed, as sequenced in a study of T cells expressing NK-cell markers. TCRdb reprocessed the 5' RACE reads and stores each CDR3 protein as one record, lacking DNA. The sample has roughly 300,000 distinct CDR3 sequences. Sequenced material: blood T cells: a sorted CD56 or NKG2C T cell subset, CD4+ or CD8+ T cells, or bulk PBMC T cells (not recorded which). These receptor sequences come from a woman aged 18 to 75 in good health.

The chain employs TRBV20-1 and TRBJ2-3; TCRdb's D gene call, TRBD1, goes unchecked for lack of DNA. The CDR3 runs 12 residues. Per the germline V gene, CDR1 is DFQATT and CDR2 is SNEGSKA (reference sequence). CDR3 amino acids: CSAAPLTDTQYF.

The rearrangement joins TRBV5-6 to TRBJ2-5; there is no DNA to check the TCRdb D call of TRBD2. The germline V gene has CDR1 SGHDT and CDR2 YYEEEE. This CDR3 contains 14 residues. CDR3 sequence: CASSWGARQETQYF.

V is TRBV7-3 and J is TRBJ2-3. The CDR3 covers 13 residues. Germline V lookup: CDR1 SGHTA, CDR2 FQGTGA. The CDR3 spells CASARGSTDTQCF.

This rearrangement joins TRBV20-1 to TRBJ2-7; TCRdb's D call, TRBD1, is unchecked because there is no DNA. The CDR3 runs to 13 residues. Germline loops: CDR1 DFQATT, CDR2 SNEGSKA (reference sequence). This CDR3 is CSVPGQGISEQYF.

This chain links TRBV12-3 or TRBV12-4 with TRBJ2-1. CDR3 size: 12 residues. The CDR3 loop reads CASSPTINEQFF.

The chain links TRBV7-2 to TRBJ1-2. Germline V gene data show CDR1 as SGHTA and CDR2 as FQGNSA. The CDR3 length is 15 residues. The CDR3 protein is CASSTSFDGNYGYTF.

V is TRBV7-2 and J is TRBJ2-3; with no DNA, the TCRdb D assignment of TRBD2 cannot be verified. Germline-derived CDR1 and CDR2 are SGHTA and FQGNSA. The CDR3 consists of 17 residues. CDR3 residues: CASSLATAGPSTDTQYF. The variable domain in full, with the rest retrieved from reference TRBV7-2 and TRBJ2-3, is GAGVSQSPSNKVTEKGKDVELRCDPISGHTALYWYRQSLGQGLEFLIYFQGNSAPDKSGLPSDRFSAERTGGSVSTLTIQRTQQEDSAVYLCASSLATAGPSTDTQYFGPGTRLTVL.

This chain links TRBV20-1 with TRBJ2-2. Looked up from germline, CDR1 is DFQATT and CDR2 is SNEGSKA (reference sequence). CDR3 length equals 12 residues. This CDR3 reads CSARVGAGELFF.

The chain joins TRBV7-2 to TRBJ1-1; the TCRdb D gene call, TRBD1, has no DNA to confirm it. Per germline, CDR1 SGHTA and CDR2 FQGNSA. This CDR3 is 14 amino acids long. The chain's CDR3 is CASSSRGRSTEAFF.

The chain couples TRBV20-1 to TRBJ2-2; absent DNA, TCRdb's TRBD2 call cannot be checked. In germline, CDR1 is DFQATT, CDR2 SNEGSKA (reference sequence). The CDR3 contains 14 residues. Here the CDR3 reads CSAQSGRLGGELFF.

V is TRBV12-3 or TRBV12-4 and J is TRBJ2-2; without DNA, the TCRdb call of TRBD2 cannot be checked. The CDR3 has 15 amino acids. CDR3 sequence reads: CASTRTSGGAGELFF.

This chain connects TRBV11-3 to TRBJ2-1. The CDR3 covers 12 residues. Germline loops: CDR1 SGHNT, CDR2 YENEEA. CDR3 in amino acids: CASRALVVEQFF.

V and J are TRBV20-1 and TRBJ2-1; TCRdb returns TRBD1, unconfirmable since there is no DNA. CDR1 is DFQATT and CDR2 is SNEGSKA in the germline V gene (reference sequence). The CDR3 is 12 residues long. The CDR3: CSAHRDRDEQFF.

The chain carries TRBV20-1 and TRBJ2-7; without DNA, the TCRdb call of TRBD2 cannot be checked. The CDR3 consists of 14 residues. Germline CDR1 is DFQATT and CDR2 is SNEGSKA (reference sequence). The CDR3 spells CSARVGLRGYEQYF.

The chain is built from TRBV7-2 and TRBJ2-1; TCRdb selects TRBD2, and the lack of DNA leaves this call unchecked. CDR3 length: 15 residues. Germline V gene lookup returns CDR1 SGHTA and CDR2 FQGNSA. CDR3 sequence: CASSQLAGSYNEQFF.

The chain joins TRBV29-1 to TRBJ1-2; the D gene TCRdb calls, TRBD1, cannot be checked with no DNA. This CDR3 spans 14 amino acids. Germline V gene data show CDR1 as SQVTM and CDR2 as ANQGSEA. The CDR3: CSVEDRQGATGYTF. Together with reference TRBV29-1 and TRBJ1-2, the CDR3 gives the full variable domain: SAVISQKPSRDICQRGTSLTIQCQVDSQVTMMFWYRQQPGQSLTLIATANQGSEATYESGFVIDKFPISRPNLTFSTLTVSNMSPEDSSIYLCSVEDRQGATGYTFGSGTRLTVV.